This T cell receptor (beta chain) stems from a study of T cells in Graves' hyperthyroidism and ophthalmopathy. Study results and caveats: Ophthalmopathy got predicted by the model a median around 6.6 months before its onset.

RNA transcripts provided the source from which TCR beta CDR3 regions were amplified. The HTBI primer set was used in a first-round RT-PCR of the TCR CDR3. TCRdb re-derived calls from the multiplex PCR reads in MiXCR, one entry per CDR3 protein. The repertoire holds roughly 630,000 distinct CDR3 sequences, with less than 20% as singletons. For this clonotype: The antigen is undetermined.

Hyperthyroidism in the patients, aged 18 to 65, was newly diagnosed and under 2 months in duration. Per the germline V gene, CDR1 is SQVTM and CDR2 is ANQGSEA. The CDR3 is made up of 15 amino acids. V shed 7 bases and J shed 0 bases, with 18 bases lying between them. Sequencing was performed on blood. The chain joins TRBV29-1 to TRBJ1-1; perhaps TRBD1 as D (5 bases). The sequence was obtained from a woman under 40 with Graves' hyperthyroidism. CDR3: CSAEESGTVNTEAFF. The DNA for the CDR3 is TGCAGCGCCGAGGAGTCGGGGACCGTGAACACTGAAGCTTTCTTT.